The 12 T cell receptor beta chains presented below share a single source sample, sequenced in a study of beta chain features in type 1 diabetes. All of the isolated RNA was reverse transcribed, so expressed TCRB transcripts were sequenced. The data were produced by immunoSEQ multiplex PCR, yet TCRdb's version contains in-frame clones alone and is incomplete. The sample records 620,000 or so clones, around 15% being singletons. Specimen: naive CD4+ T cells from blood. All receptors come from a man between 18 and 29 years old in good health.

This clone turned up a few times. The genes are TRBV21-1 and TRBJ1-2. TRBV21-1 constitutes a pseudogene. The CDR3 runs to 16 residues. The CDR3 nucleotides read TGTGCCAGCAGCAAAGGGAGTGGGGGAAGTGGCTATGGCTACACCTTC. Its protein product is CASSKGSGGSGYGYTF.

This chain uses TRBV4-3 with TRBJ2-1; 8 bases map to TRBD2. V lost 0 bases and J lost 0; bases outside the gene matches: 4. This CDR3 has 17 amino acids. CDR1 LGHNA and CDR2 YSLEER come from the germline V gene. The CDR3 DNA reads TGCGCCAGCAGCCAAGACACTAGCGGCAGCTCCTACAATGAGCAGTTCTTC. Translation: CASSQDTSGSSYNEQFF.

The chain has TRBV7-2 and TRBJ2-7, with D possibly being TRBD1 (5 bases). The CDR3 has 15 residues. CDR1 SGHTA and CDR2 FQGNSA come from the germline V gene. V lost 3 bases and J lost 0, with 12 bases in between. The CDR3 nucleotides read TGTGCCAGCAGCTTCGACAGATCCAGCTCCTACGAGCAGTACTTC. This sequence encodes CASSFDRSSSYEQYF.

This chain links TRBV7-2 with TRBJ1-4, with TRBD1 matching over 7 bases. CDR3 length: 14 residues. Germline values: CDR1 SGHTA, CDR2 FQGNSA. Trimming took 5 bases from V and 8 from J; bases not matched to a gene: 8. CDR3 amino acids: CASSPEQGREKLFF. For the CDR3, the DNA is TGTGCCAGCAGCCCAGAACAGGGGAGGGAAAAACTGTTTTTT.

This clone was counted only a few times. The gene calls are TRBV4-1 and TRBJ2-7, with a tentative D call TRBD1 (6 bases). This CDR3 is built from 14 residues. The germline V and J ends were trimmed by 4 bases and 4 bases, with 14 bases remaining between them. From germline, CDR1 is MGHRA and CDR2 YSYEKL. The CDR3 nucleotides read TGCGCCAGCAGCCTCCGCCCACAGGGATACGAGCAGTACTTC. Its translation is CASSLRPQGYEQYF.

This sequence joins TRBV28 and TRBJ2-3; 14 positions match TRBD2. The germline CDR1 and CDR2 sequences are MDHEN and SYDVKM. The CDR3 is 15 residues long. Trimming at V came to 6 bases and at J to 5 bases, leaving 4 bases not matched to a gene. The CDR3 nucleotides are TGTGCCAGCAGCCGACTAGCGGGAGGGAGAGATACGCAGTATTTT. This sequence encodes CASSRLAGGRDTQYF.

CDR3 residues: CAWTRVNEKLFF. The CDR3 nucleotides read TGTGCCTGGACGCGGGTGAATGAAAAACTGTTTTTT. The chain uses TRBV30 and TRBJ1-4; D not certain. The CDR3 spans 12 residues. Trimming removed 4 bases from V and 5 bases from J, with 8 bases in between. Germline V gene lookup returns CDR1 GTSNPN and CDR2 SVGIG (reference sequence).

This clone was recorded a few times. V usage is TRBV19 and J usage is TRBJ1-1, with unresolved D. The CDR3 is 14 amino acids. V lost 3 bases, J lost 10 bases, and 18 bases lay in between. From germline, CDR1 is LNHDA and CDR2 SQIVND (reference sequence). CDR3 nucleotides: TGTGCCAGTAGTATCTCAGAAAGCAACCGTGCAGCTTTCTTT. This codes for CASSISESNRAAFF. Looking up the rest from reference TRBV19 and TRBJ1-1 gives the full variable domain: DGGITQSPKYLFRKEGQNVTLSCEQNLNHDAMYWYRQDPGQGLRLIYYSQIVNDFQKGDIAEGYSVSREKKESFPLTVTSAQKNPTAFYLCASSISESNRAAFFGQGTRLTVV.

The chain links TRBV4-1 to TRBJ1-3, with D perhaps matching TRBD1 (5 bases). Germline V lookup: CDR1 MGHRA, CDR2 YSYEKL. This CDR3 spans 14 amino acids. V shed 2 bases and J shed 5 bases, with 10 bases lying between them. The CDR3 nucleotides read TGCGCCAGCAGCCAAAGCGACAGCCGAAACACCATATATTTT. This translates into CASSQSDSRNTIYF.

This clone was seen a handful of times. V and J are TRBV5-4 and TRBJ1-5; a possible D gene is TRBD1 (5 bases). There are 16 residues in the CDR3. V dropped 0 bases and J dropped 5 bases, with 15 bases sitting between them. Germline CDR1 SGHNT, CDR2 YYREEE (reference sequence). CDR3 loop: CASSLDGAGFDQPQHF. The CDR3, as DNA: TGTGCCAGCAGCTTGGATGGTGCAGGGTTCGATCAGCCCCAGCATTTT.

This clone has a handful of counts. The chain is built from TRBV5-4 and TRBJ2-2; maybe TRBD2 (5 bases). The CDR3 is 15 amino acids. V was cut by 0 bases and J by 4 bases, with 10 bases left in between. In germline, CDR1 is SGHNT, CDR2 YYREEE (reference sequence). CDR3 coding DNA: TGTGCCAGCAGCTTGGCCAACGGGATCACCGGGGAGCTGTTTTTT. It specifies CASSLANGITGELFF.

The V call is TRBV23-1, the J call TRBJ2-7; the match to TRBD1 covers 9 bases. TRBV23-1 qualifies as an ORF whose function is uncertain. The CDR3 covers 16 residues. Germline trimming cut 9 bases from V and 1 base from J; bases unmatched to any gene: 13. The CDR3 reads CARPKWGQGRSYEQYF. The CDR3 DNA is TGCGCCAGGCCTAAGTGGGGACAGGGAAGGTCCTACGAGCAGTACTTC.